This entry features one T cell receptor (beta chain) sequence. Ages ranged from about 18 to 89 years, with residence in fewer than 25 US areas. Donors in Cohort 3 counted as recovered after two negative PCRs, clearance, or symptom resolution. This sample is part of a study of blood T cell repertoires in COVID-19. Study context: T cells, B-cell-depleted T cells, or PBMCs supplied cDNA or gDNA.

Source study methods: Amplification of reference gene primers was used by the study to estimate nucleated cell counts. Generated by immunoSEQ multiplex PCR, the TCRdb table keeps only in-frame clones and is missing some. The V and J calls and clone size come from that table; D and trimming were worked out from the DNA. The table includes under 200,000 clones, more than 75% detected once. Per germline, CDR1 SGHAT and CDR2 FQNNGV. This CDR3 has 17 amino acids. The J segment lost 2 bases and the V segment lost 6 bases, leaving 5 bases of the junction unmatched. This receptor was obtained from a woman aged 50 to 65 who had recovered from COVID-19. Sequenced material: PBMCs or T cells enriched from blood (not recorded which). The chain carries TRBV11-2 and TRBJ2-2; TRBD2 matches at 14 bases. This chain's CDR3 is CASRPGLAGGNTGELFF. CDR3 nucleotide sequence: TGTGCCAGCAGACCTGGACTAGCGGGAGGAAACACCGGGGAGCTGTTTTTT. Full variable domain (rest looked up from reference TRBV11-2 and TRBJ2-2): EAGVAQSPRYKIIEKRQSVAFWCNPISGHATLYWYQQILGQGPKLLIQFQNNGVVDDSQLPKDRFSAERLKGVDSTLKIQPAKLEDSAVYLCASRPGLAGGNTGELFFGEGSRLTVL.